Listed here is a single T cell receptor beta chain. Next came a second PCR, run for roughly 6 to 11 cycles, which used a sample-barcoded 5' primer along with a J-beta primer mix. Carrying 12 random nucleotides, a template-switch adaptor labeled each individual cDNA molecule. Each CDR3 protein is one row after TCRdb ran MiXCR on the 5' RACE reads. The data show 550,000 to 800,000 distinct CDR3 sequences, 32% seen once. The CDR3 has 14 amino acids. Germline-derived CDR1 and CDR2 are SNHLY and FYNNEI. Trimming took 6 bases from V and 7 from J; bases not matched to a gene: 8. The entry originates in a study of blood T cells in healthy people across ages.

V is TRBV2 and J is TRBJ2-7, with 11 bases aligning to TRBD2. The specimen sequenced was blood. The receptor's source is a woman of 80 years or more in good health. CDR3 nucleotides: TGTGCCAGCAGAACTAGCGGGGGCTCCAATGAGCAGTACTTC. It translates to CASRTSGGSNEQYF.